This T cell receptor beta chain derives from a study of OX40 agonist ivuxolimab in advanced cancers. Study-level findings and limits: Relative to CD4+, CD8+ T cells held more expanded clones on average. At doses 0.1 to 3.0 mg/kg, CD4+ and CD8+ clones expanded.

Generated by immunoSEQ multiplex PCR, the TCRdb table keeps only in-frame clones and is missing some. The profile shows tens of thousands of clones, about nine tenths of them singletons. In the case of this clone: Its matching antigen is unknown.

V gave up 4 bases and J gave up 7 bases, with 15 bases separating them. Germline lookup yields CDR1 SGHNT and CDR2 YYREEE (reference sequence). This CDR3 is 14 amino acids long. The origin of this receptor is an adult with an advanced solid tumor such as melanoma, head and neck, liver or kidney cancer. The chain has TRBV5-4 and TRBJ2-1, with D possibly matching TRBD1 (5 bases). The sequences come from CD4+ or CD8+ T cells sorted from blood, collected in a trial of the OX40 agonist ivuxolimab. CDR3 bases: TGTGCCAGCAGCCAGGGTCACACCGATAATGAGCAGTTCTTC. This encodes CASSQGHTDNEQFF.